The clone carrying this T cell receptor (beta chain) was detected a few times. The antigen is not known. In the same sample, other DNA sequences code for this CDR3. This CDR3 spans 12 amino acids. The V end lost 2 bases, the J end lost 3 bases, and 4 bases lay between the germline ends. From germline, CDR1 is MDHEN and CDR2 SYDVKM. The source of the sample is a study of beta chain features in type 1 diabetes. The study's findings and limits: Shortening that was moderate but significant affected the TCRB CDR3s of Type 1 diabetes patients in all four CD4+ subsets. Any HLA-type effect on TCRB rearrangement remained unresolved here. VDJ junctions from type 1 diabetes patients carried fewer insertions and larger deletions.

The isolated RNA, all of it, was reverse transcribed, so expressed TCRB transcripts were what got sequenced. Libraries were prepared by immunoSEQ multiplex PCR; TCRdb keeps only in-frame clonotypes and omits some of them. The sample yields under 350,000 clones, about 23% seen once. The V call is TRBV28, the J call TRBJ1-2; no clear D. The sequencing input was naive CD4+ T cells from blood. The clonotype originates from a woman in her 30s with type 1 diabetes. CDR3: CASSLTDYGYTF. The CDR3 coding sequence is TGTGCCAGCAGTTTAACAGACTATGGCTACACCTTC.